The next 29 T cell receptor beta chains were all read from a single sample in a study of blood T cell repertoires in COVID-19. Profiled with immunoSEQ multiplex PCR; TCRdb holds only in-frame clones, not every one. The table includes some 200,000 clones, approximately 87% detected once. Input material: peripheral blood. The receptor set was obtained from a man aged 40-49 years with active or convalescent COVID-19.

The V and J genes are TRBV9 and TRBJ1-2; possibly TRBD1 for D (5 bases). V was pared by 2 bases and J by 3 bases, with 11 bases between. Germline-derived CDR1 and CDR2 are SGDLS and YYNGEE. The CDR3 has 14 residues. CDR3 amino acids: CASSVGTGHYGYTF. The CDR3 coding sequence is TGTGCCAGCAGCGTTGGTACAGGTCACTATGGCTACACCTTC.

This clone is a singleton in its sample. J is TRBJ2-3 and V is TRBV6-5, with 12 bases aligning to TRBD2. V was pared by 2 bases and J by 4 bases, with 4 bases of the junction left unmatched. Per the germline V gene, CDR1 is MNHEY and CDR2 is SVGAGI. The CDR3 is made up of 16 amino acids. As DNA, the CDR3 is TGTGCCAGCAGTTACGCTAGCGGGGGGGCGGCAGATACGCAGTATTTT. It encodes CASSYASGGAADTQYF.

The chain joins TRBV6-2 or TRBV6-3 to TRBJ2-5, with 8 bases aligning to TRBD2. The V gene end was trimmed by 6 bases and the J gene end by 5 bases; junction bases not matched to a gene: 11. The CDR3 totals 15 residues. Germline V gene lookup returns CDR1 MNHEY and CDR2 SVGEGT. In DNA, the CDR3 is TGTGCCAGCAGCTCACTTGGACTAGCCGGGGAGACCCAGTACTTC. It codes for CASSSLGLAGETQYF.

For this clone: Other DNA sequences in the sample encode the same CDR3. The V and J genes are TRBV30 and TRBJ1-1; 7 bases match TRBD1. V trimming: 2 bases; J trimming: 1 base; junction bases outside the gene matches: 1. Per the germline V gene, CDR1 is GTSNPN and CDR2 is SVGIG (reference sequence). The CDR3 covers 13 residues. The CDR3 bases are TGTGCCTGGAGTCGACAGGGGAACACTGAAGCTTTCTTT. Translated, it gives CAWSRQGNTEAFF.

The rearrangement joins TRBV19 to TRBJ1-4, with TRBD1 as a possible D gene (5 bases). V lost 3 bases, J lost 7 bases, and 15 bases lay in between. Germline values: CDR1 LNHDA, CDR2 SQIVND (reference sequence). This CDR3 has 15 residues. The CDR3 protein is CASSMAPQGLEKLFF. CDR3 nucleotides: TGTGCCAGTAGTATGGCCCCTCAGGGACTTGAAAAACTGTTTTTT.

Written as DNA, the CDR3 is TGTGCCAGCTATGTGTTACCGGGACAGGGGAACACTGAAGCTTTCTTT. It codes for CASYVLPGQGNTEAFF. The gene calls are TRBV28 and TRBJ1-1; 9 bases agree with TRBD1. Germline V gene data show CDR1 as MDHEN and CDR2 as SYDVKM. The CDR3 totals 16 residues. Trimming cost V 8 bases and J 1 base; bases outside gene matches: 11.

The DNA of the CDR3 is TGCGCCAGCAGCTTGGTGGCCAACAGGTTTATCAATTCACCCCTCCACTTT. Residues: CASSLVANRFINSPLHF. The chain has TRBV5-1 and TRBJ1-6, with D perhaps matching TRBD1 (5 bases). Trimming cost V 0 bases and J 7 bases, with 17 bases left between them. The CDR3 length is 17 residues. Germline V gene lookup returns CDR1 SGHRS and CDR2 YFSETQ.

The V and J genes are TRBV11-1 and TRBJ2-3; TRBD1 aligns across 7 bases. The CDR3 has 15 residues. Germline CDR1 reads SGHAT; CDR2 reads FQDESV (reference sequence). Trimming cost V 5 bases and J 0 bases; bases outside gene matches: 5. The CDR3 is CASSLRTGSTDTQYF. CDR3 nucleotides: TGTGCCAGCAGCCTCAGGACAGGAAGCACAGATACGCAGTATTTT.

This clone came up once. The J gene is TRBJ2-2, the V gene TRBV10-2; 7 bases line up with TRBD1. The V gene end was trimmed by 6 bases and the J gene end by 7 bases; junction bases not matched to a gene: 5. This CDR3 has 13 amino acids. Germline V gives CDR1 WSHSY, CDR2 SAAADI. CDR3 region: CASRRGLGGELFF. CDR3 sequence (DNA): TGCGCCAGCAGAAGGGGGCTTGGCGGGGAGCTGTTTTTT.

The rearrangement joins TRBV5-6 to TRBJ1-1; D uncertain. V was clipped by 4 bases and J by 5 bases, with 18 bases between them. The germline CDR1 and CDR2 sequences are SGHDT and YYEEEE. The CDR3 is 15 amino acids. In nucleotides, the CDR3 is TGTGCCAGCAGCCTACCGGGAGACCCGGGGACTGAAGCTTTCTTT. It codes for CASSLPGDPGTEAFF.

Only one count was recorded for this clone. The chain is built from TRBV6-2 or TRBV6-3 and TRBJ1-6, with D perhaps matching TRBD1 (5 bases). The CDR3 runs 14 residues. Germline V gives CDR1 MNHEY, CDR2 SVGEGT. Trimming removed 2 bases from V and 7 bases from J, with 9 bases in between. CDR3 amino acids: CASSYLRGNSPLHF. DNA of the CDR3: TGTGCCAGCAGTTACCTACGGGGGAATTCACCCCTCCACTTT.

CDR3 protein: CASSLGGGIPSYEQYF. The CDR3 coding sequence is TGTGCCAGCAGCTTGGGCGGCGGGATTCCCTCCTACGAGCAGTACTTC. The chain recombines TRBV7-2 with TRBJ2-7, with D tentatively TRBD2 (6 bases). Germline loops: CDR1 SGHTA, CDR2 FQGNSA. V shed 3 bases and J shed 0 bases, with 15 bases lying between them. The CDR3 sequence is 16 residues long.

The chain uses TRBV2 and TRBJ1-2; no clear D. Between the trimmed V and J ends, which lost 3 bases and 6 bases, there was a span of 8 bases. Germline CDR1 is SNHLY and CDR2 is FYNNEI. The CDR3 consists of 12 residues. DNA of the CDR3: TGTGCCAGCAGTGAGGCGGAGAATGGCTACACCTTC. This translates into CASSEAENGYTF.

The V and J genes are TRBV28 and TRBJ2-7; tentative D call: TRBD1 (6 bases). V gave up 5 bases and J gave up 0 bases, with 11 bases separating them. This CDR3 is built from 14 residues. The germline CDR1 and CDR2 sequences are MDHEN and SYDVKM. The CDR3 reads CASSLRTVSYEQYF. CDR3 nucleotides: TGTGCCAGCAGTCTGAGGACAGTCTCCTACGAGCAGTACTTC.

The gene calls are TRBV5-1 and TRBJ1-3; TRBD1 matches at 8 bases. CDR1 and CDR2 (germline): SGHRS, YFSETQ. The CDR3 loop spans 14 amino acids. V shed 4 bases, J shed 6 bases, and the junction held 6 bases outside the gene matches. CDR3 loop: CASSLTGVANTIYF. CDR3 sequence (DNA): TGCGCCAGCAGCCTGACAGGGGTGGCAAACACCATATATTTT.

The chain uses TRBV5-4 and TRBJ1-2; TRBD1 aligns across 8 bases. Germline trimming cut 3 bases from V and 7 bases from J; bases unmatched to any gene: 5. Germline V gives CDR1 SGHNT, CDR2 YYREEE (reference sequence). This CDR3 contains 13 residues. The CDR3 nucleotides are TGTGCCAGCAGCTCGGACAGGGTCGGTGGCTACACCTTC. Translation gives CASSSDRVGGYTF.

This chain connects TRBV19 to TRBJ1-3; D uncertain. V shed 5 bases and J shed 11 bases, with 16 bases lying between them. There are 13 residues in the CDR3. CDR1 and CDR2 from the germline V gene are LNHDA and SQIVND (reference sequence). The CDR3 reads CASSYSSGISIYF. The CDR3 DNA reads TGTGCCAGTAGTTATTCCTCGGGTATCTCCATATATTTT.

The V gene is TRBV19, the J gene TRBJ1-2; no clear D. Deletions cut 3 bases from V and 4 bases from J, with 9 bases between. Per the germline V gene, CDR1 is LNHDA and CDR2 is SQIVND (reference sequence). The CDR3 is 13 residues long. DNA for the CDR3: TGTGCCAGTAGTATTGAGGGTGTCTATGGCTACACCTTC. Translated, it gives CASSIEGVYGYTF.

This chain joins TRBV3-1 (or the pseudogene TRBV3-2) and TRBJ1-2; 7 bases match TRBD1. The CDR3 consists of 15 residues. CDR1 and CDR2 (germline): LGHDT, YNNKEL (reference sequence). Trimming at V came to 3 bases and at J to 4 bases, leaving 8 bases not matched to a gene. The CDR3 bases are TGTGCCAGCAGCCACAACCGGGACAGACTCTATGGCTACACCTTC. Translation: CASSHNRDRLYGYTF.

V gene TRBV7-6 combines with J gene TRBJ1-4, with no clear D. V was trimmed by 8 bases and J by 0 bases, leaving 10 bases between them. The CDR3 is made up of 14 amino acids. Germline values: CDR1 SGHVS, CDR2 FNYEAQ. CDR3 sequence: CASAGSPTNEKLFF. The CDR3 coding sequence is TGTGCCAGCGCGGGCAGTCCAACTAATGAAAAACTGTTTTTT.

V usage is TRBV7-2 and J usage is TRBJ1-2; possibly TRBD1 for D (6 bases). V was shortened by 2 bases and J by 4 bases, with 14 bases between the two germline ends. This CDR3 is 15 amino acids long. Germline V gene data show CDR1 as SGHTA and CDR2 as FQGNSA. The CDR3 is CASSLRQGLVYGYTF. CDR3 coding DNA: TGTGCCAGCAGCTTAAGGCAGGGGTTGGTCTATGGCTACACCTTC.

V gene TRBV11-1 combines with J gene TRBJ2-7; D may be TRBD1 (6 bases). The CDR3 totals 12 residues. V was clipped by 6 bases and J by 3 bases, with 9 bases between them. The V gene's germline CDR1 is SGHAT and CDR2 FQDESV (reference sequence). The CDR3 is CASSQGHYEQYF. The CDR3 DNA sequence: TGTGCCAGCAGTCAGGGACACTACGAGCAGTACTTC. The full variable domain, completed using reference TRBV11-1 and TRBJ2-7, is EAEVAQSPRYKITEKSQAVAFWCDPISGHATLYWYRQILGQGPELLVQFQDESVVDDSQLPKDRFSAERLKGVDSTLKIQPAELGDSAMYLCASSQGHYEQYFGPGTRLTVT.

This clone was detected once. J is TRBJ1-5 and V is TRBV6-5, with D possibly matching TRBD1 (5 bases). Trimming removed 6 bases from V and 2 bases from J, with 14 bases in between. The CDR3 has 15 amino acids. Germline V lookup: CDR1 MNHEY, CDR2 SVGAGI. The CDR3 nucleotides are TGTGCCAGCAGGCCCAACAGGTTAGGCAATCAGCCCCAGCATTTT. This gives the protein CASRPNRLGNQPQHF.

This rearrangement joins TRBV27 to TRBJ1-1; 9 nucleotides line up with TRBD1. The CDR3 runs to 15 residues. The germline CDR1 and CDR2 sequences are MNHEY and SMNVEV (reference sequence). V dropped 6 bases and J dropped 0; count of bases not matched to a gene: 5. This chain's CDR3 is CASRLQGAMNTEAFF. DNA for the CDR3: TGTGCCAGCAGACTACAGGGGGCTATGAACACTGAAGCTTTCTTT.

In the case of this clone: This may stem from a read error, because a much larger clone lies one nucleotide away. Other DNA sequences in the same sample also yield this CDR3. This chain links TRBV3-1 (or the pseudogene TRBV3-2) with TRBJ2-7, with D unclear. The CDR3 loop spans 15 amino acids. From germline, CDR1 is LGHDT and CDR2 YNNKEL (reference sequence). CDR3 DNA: TGCGCCAGCAGCCCACACACCGGAGAAGGCGACGAGCAGTACTTC. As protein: CASSPHTGEGDEQYF.

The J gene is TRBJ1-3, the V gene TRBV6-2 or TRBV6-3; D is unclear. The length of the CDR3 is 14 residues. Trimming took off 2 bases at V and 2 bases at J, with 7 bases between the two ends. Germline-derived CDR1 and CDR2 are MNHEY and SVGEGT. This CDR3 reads CASSYGRTGNTIYF. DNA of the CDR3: TGTGCCAGCAGTTACGGGCGAACTGGAAACACCATATATTTT.

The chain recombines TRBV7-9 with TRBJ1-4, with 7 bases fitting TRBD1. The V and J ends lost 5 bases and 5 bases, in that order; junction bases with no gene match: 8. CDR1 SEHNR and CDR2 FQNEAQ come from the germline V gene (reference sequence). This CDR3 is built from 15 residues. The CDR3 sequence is CASSPGAGGNEKLFF. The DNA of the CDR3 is TGTGCCAGCAGCCCTGGGGCAGGGGGGAATGAAAAACTGTTTTTT.

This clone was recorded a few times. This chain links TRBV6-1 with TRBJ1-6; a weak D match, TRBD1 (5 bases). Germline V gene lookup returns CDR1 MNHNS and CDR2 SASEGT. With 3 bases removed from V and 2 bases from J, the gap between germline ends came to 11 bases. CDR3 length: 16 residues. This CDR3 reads CASSDGRGTYNSPLHF. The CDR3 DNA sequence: TGTGCCAGCAGTGATGGAAGGGGCACCTATAATTCACCCCTCCACTTT.

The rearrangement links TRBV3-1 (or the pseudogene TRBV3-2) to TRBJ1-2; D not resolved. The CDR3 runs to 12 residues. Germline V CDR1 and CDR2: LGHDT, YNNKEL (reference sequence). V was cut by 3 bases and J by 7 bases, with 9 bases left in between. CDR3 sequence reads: CASSQVSGGYTF. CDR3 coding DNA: TGTGCCAGCAGCCAGGTCAGTGGTGGCTACACCTTC.